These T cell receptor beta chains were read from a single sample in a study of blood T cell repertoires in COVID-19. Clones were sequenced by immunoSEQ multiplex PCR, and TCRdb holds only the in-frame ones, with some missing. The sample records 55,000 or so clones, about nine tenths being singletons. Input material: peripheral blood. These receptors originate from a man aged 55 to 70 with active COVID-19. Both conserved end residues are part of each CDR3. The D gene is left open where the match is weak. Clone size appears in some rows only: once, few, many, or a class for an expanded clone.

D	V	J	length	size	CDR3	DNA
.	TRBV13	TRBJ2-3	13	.	CASSPGSTDTQYF	TGTGCCAGCAGCCCGGGTAGCACAGATACGCAGTATTTT
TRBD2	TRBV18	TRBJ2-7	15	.	CASSSREGSAYEQYF	TGTGCCAGCTCAAGCAGGGAGGGGAGCGCCTACGAGCAGTACTTC
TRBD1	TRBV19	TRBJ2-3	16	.	CASSPDRGRRTDTQYF	TGTGCCAGTAGTCCGGACAGGGGCCGCCGCACAGATACGCAGTATTTT
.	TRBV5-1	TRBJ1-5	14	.	CASSLGGSNQPQHF	TGCGCCAGCAGCTTGGGAGGGAGCAATCAGCCCCAGCATTTT
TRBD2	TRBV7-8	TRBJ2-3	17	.	CASSSEPAGLAGAAQYF	TGTGCCAGCAGCTCCGAACCAGCGGGACTAGCGGGAGCGGCGCAGTATTTT
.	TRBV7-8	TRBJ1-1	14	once	CASSRGLMNTEAFF	TGTGCCAGCAGCCGGGGGCTGATGAACACTGAAGCTTTCTTT
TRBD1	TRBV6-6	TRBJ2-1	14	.	CAGSPGQGAGEQFF	TGTGCCGGCTCGCCGGGACAGGGGGCCGGTGAGCAGTTCTTC
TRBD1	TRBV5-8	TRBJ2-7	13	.	CASSSTGGHEQYF	TGTGCCAGCAGCTCGACAGGGGGCCACGAGCAGTACTTC
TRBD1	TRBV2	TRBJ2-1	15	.	CASSGTGGTYNEQFF	TGTGCCAGCAGCGGGACAGGGGGTACTTACAATGAGCAGTTCTTC
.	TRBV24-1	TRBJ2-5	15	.	CATSAKRGGRETQYF	TGTGCCACCAGTGCCAAGAGGGGGGGCCGGGAGACCCAGTACTTC
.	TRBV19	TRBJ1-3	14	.	CASSMRSSGNTIYF	TGTGCCAGTAGTATGCGGAGCTCTGGAAACACCATATATTTT
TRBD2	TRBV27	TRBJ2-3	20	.	CASSFTAASVSGRGTDTQYF	TGTGCCAGCAGTTTTACGGCCGCCTCCGTGAGCGGGAGGGGCACAGATACGCAGTATTTT
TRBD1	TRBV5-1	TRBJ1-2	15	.	CASSEFTTGSYGYTF	TGCGCCAGCAGCGAATTTACGACAGGGAGCTATGGCTACACCTTC
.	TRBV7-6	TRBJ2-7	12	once	CASSLWGVEQYF	TGTGCCAGCAGCTTATGGGGAGTCGAGCAGTACTTC
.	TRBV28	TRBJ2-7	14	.	CASSPTVPSYEQYF	TGTGCCAGCAGTCCGACAGTCCCCTCCTACGAGCAGTACTTC
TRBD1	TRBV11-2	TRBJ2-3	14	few	CASRRQGFTDTQYF	TGTGCCAGCAGACGACAGGGGTTTACAGATACGCAGTATTTT
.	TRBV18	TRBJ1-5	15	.	CASSPKNREYQPQHF	TGTGCCAGCTCACCAAAGAACAGGGAATATCAGCCCCAGCATTTT
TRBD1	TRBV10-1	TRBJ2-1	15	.	CASSESRTGSNEQFF	TGCGCCAGCAGTGAGTCGAGGACAGGGAGCAATGAGCAGTTCTTC
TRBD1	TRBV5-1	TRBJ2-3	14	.	CASSPATGADTQYF	TGCGCCAGCAGCCCGGCGACAGGGGCAGATACGCAGTATTTT
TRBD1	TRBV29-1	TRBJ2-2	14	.	CSEPGQANTGELFF	TGCAGCGAGCCGGGACAGGCGAACACCGGGGAGCTGTTTTTT
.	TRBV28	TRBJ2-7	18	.	CASSLPRSGRRSSYEQYF	TGTGCCAGCAGTTTACCCAGGTCCGGCAGGAGGAGCTCCTACGAGCAGTACTTC
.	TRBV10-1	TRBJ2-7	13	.	CASSEAYTSEQYF	TGCGCCAGCAGTGAGGCTTACACGTCCGAGCAGTACTTC
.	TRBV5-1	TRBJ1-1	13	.	CASSFGGATEAFF	TGCGCCAGCAGCTTCGGAGGGGCCACTGAAGCTTTCTTT
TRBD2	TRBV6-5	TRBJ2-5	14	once	CASSWTSDQETQYF	TGTGCCAGCAGTTGGACTAGCGATCAAGAGACCCAGTACTTC
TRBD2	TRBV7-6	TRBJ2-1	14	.	CASSLSGSRHEQFF	TGTGCCAGCAGCCTTAGCGGGAGCCGCCATGAGCAGTTCTTC
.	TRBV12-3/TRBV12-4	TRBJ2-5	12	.	CASSYGGETQYF	TGTGCCAGCAGCTATGGCGGAGAGACCCAGTACTTC
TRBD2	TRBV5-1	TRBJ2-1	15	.	CASRWGASGSNEQFF	TGCGCCAGCAGGTGGGGGGCTAGCGGGAGCAATGAGCAGTTCTTC
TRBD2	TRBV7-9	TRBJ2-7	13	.	CASSSGSSYEQYF	TGTGCCAGTTCTAGCGGGAGCTCCTACGAGCAGTACTTC
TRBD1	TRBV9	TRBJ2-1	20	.	CASSGIKTGGPYYPYNEQFF	TGTGCCAGCAGCGGAATCAAAACAGGGGGACCTTACTACCCCTACAATGAGCAGTTCTTC
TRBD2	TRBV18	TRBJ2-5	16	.	CASSPKGLAGVETQYF	TGTGCCAGCTCACCGAAGGGACTAGCGGGAGTCGAGACCCAGTACTTC
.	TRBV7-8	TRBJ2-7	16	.	CASSLWAAGRTYEQYF	TGTGCCAGCAGCTTATGGGCTGCGGGAAGAACCTACGAGCAGTACTTC
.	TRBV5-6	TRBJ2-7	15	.	CASSLGAGATYEQYF	TGTGCCAGCAGCTTGGGGGCGGGGGCCACCTACGAGCAGTACTTC
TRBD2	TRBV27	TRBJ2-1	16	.	CASSWTLAGEYNEQFF	TGTGCCAGCAGTTGGACCCTAGCGGGAGAATACAATGAGCAGTTCTTC
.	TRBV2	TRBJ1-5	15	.	CASSLPGTRNQPQHF	TGTGCCAGCAGTTTACCCGGGACACGCAATCAGCCCCAGCATTTT
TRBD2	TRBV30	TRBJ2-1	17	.	CAWSEGTSGSPSNEQFF	TGTGCCTGGAGTGAGGGGACTAGCGGGAGTCCAAGCAATGAGCAGTTCTTC
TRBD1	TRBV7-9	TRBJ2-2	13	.	CASITGGIGELFF	TGTGCCAGCATCACAGGGGGCATCGGGGAGCTGTTTTTT
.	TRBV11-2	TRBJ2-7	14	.	CASSPLRGSYEQYF	TGTGCCAGCAGCCCATTAAGGGGCTCCTACGAGCAGTACTTC
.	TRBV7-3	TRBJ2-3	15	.	CASSAGRGLTDTQYF	TGTGCCAGCAGCGCGGGGCGGGGATTAACGGATACGCAGTATTTT
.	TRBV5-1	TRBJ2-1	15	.	CASSLDSASYNEQFF	TGCGCCAGCAGCTTGGATAGCGCCTCCTACAATGAGCAGTTCTTC
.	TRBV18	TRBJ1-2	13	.	CASSQDSNYGYTF	TGTGCCAGCTCACAGGACAGCAACTATGGCTACACCTTC
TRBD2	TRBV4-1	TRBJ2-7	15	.	CASSQDGTTHYEQYF	TGCGCCAGCAGCCAAGATGGGACTACCCATTACGAGCAGTACTTC
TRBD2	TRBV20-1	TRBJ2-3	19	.	CSASDLGLAGARGADTQYF	TGCAGTGCTAGTGATCTGGGACTAGCGGGAGCCCGGGGGGCAGATACGCAGTATTTT
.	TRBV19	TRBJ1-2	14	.	CASSIVQANYGYTF	TGTGCCAGTAGTATAGTACAGGCTAACTATGGCTACACCTTC
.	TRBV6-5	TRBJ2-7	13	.	CASSPSEAYEQYF	TGTGCCAGCAGTCCCTCGGAGGCCTACGAGCAGTACTTC
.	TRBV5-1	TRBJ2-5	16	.	CASSLVGGDHGETQYF	TGCGCCAGCAGCTTGGTTGGGGGCGACCACGGGGAGACCCAGTACTTC
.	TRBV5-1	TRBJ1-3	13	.	CASGQFSGNTIYF	TGCGCCAGCGGACAGTTCTCTGGAAACACCATATATTTT
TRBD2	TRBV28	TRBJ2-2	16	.	CASSLGLAGGTGELFF	TGTGCCAGCAGTTTGGGCCTCGCGGGAGGCACCGGGGAGCTGTTTTTT
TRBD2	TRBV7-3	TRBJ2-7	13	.	CASSLKAGDEQYF	TGTGCCAGCAGCTTAAAAGCGGGAGATGAGCAGTACTTC